The 5 T cell receptor beta chains in this list originate from one sample, sequenced in a study of T cell responses to AZD1222 COVID-19 vaccine. Assay used: immunoSEQ multiplex PCR; TCRdb lists only in-frame clones, some missing. The sample yields about 84,000 clones, 75% to 90% seen once. Source: peripheral blood, taken on day 0 of AZD1222 vaccination. Source of these receptors: an adult in good health.

The chain joins TRBV9 to TRBJ2-3; 11 nucleotides align to TRBD2. Germline V gene lookup returns CDR1 SGDLS and CDR2 YYNGEE. The CDR3 length is 16 residues. J lost 5 bases, V lost 2 bases, and 7 bases had no gene match. The CDR3: CASSVYSGRARDTQYF. The CDR3 DNA reads TGTGCCAGCAGCGTTTATAGCGGGAGGGCGAGAGATACGCAGTATTTT.

V and J are TRBV7-2 and TRBJ2-1; weak D call: TRBD2 (6 bases). CDR1 is SGHTA, CDR2 FQGNSA, per germline. The CDR3 loop spans 12 amino acids. V was clipped by 2 bases and J by 15 bases, with 14 bases between them. The CDR3 coding sequence is TGTGCCAGCAGCTTATTCGGGGGACTTCCGTTCTTC. Translated: CASSLFGGLPFF.

J is TRBJ2-3 and V is TRBV6-4, with 8 nucleotides matching TRBD2. The V gene end was trimmed by 3 bases and the J gene end by 8 bases; junction bases not matched to a gene: 4. CDR1 MRHNA and CDR2 SNTAGT come from the germline V gene. The CDR3 extends over 13 amino acids. CDR3: CASSEVAGTTQYF. The CDR3 bases are TGTGCCAGCAGTGAAGTAGCGGGAACTACGCAGTATTTT.

The chain joins TRBV28 to TRBJ2-7; D is possibly TRBD2 (6 bases). The V gene lost 6 bases and the J gene lost 5 bases, with 17 bases spanning the gap. The germline CDR1 and CDR2 sequences are MDHEN and SYDVKM. The CDR3 runs 14 residues. This CDR3 is CASSVGGSLDEQYF. The CDR3 DNA is TGTGCCAGCAGCGTCGGAGGGTCTCTCGACGAGCAGTACTTC.

The CDR3 sequence: CASSLTGGGGDTQYF. Here the CDR3 DNA reads TGTGCCAGCAGCCTTACAGGGGGCGGAGGAGATACGCAGTATTTT. The V call is TRBV6-5, the J call TRBJ2-3; 9 nucleotides line up with TRBD1. Losses at the gene ends were 6 bases for V and 5 bases for J; bases not matched to a gene: 9. Germline CDR1 and CDR2: MNHEY and SVGAGI. This CDR3 is built from 15 residues.